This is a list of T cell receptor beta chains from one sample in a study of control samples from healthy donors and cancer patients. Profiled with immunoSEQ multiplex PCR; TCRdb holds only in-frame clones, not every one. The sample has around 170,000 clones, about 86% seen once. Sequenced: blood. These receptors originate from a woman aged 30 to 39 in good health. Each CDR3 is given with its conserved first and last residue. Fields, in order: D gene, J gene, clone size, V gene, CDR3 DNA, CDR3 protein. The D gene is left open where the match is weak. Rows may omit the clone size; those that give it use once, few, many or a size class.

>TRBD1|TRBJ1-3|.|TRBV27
TGTGCCAGCAGTTTAGGACAGGCGGACACCATATATTTT
CASSLGQADTIYF
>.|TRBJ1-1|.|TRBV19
TGTGCCAGTGAGGGACCGAACACTGAAGCTTTCTTT
CASEGPNTEAFF
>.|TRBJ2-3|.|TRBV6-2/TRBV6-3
TGTGCCAGCAGCCCCACTGGTGGGGGTCTCACAGATACGCAGTATTTT
CASSPTGGGLTDTQYF
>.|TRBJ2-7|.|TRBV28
TGTGCCAGCAAAGACGCTGGAAGCTCCTACGAGCAGTACTTC
CASKDAGSSYEQYF
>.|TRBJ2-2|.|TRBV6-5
TGTGCCACCTCCCGGGCCGTCAACACCGGGGAGCTGTTTTTT
CATSRAVNTGELFF
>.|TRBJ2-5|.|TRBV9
TGTGCCAGCAGCGTAGGTGATTCTCAAGAGACCCAGTACTTC
CASSVGDSQETQYF
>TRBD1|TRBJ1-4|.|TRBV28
TGTGCCAGCAGTATAACAGGGGGCGGGGAAAAACTGTTTTTT
CASSITGGGEKLFF
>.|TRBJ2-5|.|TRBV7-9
TGTGCCAGCAGCTACGGAGGACAGACTAAGTACCAAGAGACCCAGTACTTC
CASSYGGQTKYQETQYF
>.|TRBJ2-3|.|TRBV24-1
TGTGCCACCAGGTCGGCAGATACGCAGTATTTT
CATRSADTQYF
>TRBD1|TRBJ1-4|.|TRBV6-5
TGTGCCAGCAGTTATCGCAAGACAGGGGGTGTTGAAAAACTGTTTTTT
CASSYRKTGGVEKLFF
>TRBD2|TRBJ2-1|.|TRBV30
TGTGCCTGGAGTGGTATCGGGACTAGGGAGGTCGCCTACAATGAGCAGTTCTTC
CAWSGIGTREVAYNEQFF
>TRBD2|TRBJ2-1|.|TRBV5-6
TGTGCCAGCAGGGTACTAGCGGGAGCGGAGTTCTTC
CASRVLAGAEFF
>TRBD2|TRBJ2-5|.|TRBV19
TGTGCCAGTAGTAACGGACTAGCGGGGGGGCGGGAGACCCAGTACTTC
CASSNGLAGGRETQYF
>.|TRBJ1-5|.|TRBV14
TGTGCCAGCAGCCAAGGCCTCGGGGAAGGTCAGCCCCAGCATTTT
CASSQGLGEGQPQHF
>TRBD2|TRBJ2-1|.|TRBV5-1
TGCGCCAGCAGCTTGGTGCGGGGGGGCTACAATGAGCAGTTCTTC
CASSLVRGGYNEQFF
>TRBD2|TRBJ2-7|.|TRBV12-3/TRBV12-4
TGTGCCAGCAGTTTGTGGGGGGGGTACGAGCAGTACTTC
CASSLWGGYEQYF
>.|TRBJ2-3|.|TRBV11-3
TGTGCCAGCAGCTTGGGACTCCGAGGTACAGATACGCAGTATTTT
CASSLGLRGTDTQYF
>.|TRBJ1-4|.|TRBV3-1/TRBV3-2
TGTGCCAGCAGCCAAGCTTGGTTCCAGGGGAATGAAAAACTGTTTTTT
CASSQAWFQGNEKLFF
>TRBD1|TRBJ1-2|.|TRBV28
TGTGCCAGCAGTTCGGGCGGACAGGGGGCGAGAGGCTACACCTTC
CASSSGGQGARGYTF
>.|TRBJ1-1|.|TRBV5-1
TGCGCCAGCAGCCAGCAGCCCATTTTGAACACTGAAGCTTTCTTT
CASSQQPILNTEAFF
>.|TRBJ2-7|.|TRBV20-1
TGCAGTGCTAGTGTCCCCGCTTCCCACGAGCAGTACTTC
CSASVPASHEQYF
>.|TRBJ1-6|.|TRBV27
TGTGCCAGCAGTTTATATGCAGGGAATTTTGGGGGGTCCTATAATTCACCCCTCCACTTT
CASSLYAGNFGGSYNSPLHF
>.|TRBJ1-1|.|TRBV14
TGTGCCAGCAGCGACCGGGACCGGAACACTGAAGCTTTCTTT
CASSDRDRNTEAFF
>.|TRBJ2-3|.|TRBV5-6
TGTGCCAGCAGCTCTACCTGGACGAGCCATAGCACAGATACGCAGTATTTT
CASSSTWTSHSTDTQYF
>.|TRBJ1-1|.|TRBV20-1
TGCAGTGCTCGGATGAACACTGAAGCTTTCTTT
CSARMNTEAFF
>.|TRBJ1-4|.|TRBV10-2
TGCGCCAGCAGTGAGTCGATAGGGTGGGGTGAAAAACTGTTTTTT
CASSESIGWGEKLFF
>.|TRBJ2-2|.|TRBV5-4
TGTGCCAGCAGTCTCCCCACGGGACGCCTGGAGGAGCTGTTTTTT
CASSLPTGRLEELFF
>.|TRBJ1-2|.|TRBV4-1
TGCGCCAGCAGCCAACAGGGGTTAGCAGGCTATGGCTACACCTTC
CASSQQGLAGYGYTF
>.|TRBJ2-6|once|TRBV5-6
TGTGCCAGCAGCCGAACTGGGGCCAACGTCCTGACTTTC
CASSRTGANVLTF
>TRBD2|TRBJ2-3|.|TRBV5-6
TGTGCCAGCAGCTTGAGGACTAGCGGGAAGACAGATACGCAGTATTTT
CASSLRTSGKTDTQYF
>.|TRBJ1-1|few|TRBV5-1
TGCGCCAGCAGCTTGGTGTTACGGGGAAGCACTGAAGCTTTCTTT
CASSLVLRGSTEAFF
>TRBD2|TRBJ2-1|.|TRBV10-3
TGTGCCACCGCCGGGACTAACCCCTACAATGAGCAGTTCTTC
CATAGTNPYNEQFF
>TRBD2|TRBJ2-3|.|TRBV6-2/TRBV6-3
TGTGCCAGCAGCAACCCTGCGGGAGGGCCGAAAGATACGCAGTATTTT
CASSNPAGGPKDTQYF
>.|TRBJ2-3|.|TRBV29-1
TGCAGCGTTCGGGGCTGGGTGGATACGCAGTATTTT
CSVRGWVDTQYF
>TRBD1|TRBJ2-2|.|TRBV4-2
TGTGCCAGCAGCCAAGATCACGCTCCCTACCGGACAGGGGTGAACACCGGGGAGCTGTTTTTT
CASSQDHAPYRTGVNTGELFF
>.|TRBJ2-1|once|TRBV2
TGTGCCAGCAGTAGACAAGACTTTTCGGGTGGGAATGAGCAGTTCTTC
CASSRQDFSGGNEQFF
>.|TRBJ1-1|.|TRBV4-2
TGTGCCAGCAGCCAAGAATTGGCAGGGAGATCGGGCACTGAAGCTTTCTTT
CASSQELAGRSGTEAFF
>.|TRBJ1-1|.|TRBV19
TGTGCCAGTACTTATGACGCGACTGAAGCTTTCTTT
CASTYDATEAFF
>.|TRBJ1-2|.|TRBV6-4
TGTGCCAGCAATAACGGGGAGTGGGACCTCGGTGGCTACACCTTC
CASNNGEWDLGGYTF
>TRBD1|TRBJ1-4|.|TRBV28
TGTGCCAGCAGTTTTCTCCTGGACAGGCCCAATGAAAAACTGTTTTTT
CASSFLLDRPNEKLFF